This T cell receptor (beta chain) was profiled in a study of T cell repertoires in cytomegalovirus infection. The overall study: Well-studied HLA-B-restricted CMV epitopes were used in the study alongside recently identified HLA-C-restricted ones. CMV infection together with matching HLA type was indicated by public TCR beta signatures. The study's findings and limits: Dominating the ex vivo response were TCR beta clonotypes that were CMV-specific and HLA-C-restricted. Cumulative frequency of public TCR beta families picked out carriers of CMV plus the relevant HLA.

A remark on this clonotype: The antigen remains undetermined.

TCRdb re-called the reads with MiXCR, one entry per CDR3 protein. Here the sample spans about 20,000 distinct CDR3 sequences, 35% to 45% being singletons. V was shortened by 2 bases and J by 7 bases, with 12 bases between the two germline ends. The germline gives CDR1 MDHEN, CDR2 SYDVKM. The CDR3 covers 14 residues. The sequencing used CD8+ T cells from cultured PBMCs, collected from culture after CMV antigen stimulation. The chain uses TRBV28 and TRBJ1-5; unclear D gene. This TCR was recovered from a human donor in good health (CMV status not recorded). Some clones in this sample may be carry-over from other donors' samples. CDR3 bases: TGTGCCAGCAGTTTACTGGGTAAGGTACAGCCCCAGCATTTT. Its translation: CASSLLGKVQPQHF. Variable domain in full (rest from reference TRBV28 and TRBJ1-5): DVKVTQSSRYLVKRTGEKVFLECVQDMDHENMFWYRQDPGLGLRLIYFSYDVKMKEKGDIPEGYSVSREKKERFSLILESASTNQTSMYLCASSLLGKVQPQHFGDGTRLSIL.